Given below is one TCR beta chain in context. The data were produced by immunoSEQ multiplex PCR, yet TCRdb's version contains in-frame clones alone and is incomplete. Of about 400,000 clones listed, just under 90% are singletons. This specimen comes from a study of blood T cell repertoires in COVID-19. Each participant's cohort was designated according to participant-reported clinical history. CDR1 is SGDLS and CDR2 is YYNGEE in the germline V gene. With 4 bases removed from V and 3 bases from J, the gap between germline ends came to 22 bases. The length of the CDR3 is 17 residues. Source material: PBMCs or T cells enriched from blood (not recorded which). The clonotype originates from a woman in her twenties or thirties who had recovered from COVID-19. The chain has TRBV9 and TRBJ1-1, with unresolved D. CDR3 in amino acids: CASSPGRPPSSHTEAFF. The CDR3 DNA reads TGTGCCAGCAGCCCCGGTCGTCCCCCGAGTAGCCACACTGAAGCTTTCTTT.